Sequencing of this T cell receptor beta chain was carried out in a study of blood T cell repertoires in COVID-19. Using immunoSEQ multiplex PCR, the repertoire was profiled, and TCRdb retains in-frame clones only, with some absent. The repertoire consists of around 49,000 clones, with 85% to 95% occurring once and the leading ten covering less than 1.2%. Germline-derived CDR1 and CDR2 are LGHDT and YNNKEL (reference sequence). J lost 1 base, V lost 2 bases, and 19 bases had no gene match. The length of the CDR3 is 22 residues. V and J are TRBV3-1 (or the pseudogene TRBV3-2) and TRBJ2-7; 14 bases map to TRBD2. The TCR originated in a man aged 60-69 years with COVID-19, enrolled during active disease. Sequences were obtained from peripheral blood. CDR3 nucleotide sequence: TGTGCCAGCAGCCAATACCCGGGGGCGGGACTAGCGGGAGAGTTAACTTCCTACGAGCAGTACTTC. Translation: CASSQYPGAGLAGELTSYEQYF.